The subject of this entry is one T cell receptor beta chain. This sample stems from a study of cytomegalovirus exposure and HLA in healthy donors. PCR was performed using 60 Vbeta and 13 Jbeta primers. Assay used: immunoSEQ multiplex PCR; TCRdb lists only in-frame clones, some missing. The sample consists of approximately 93,000 clones, approximately 81% of them appearing once. The CDR3 covers 12 residues. Looked up from germline, CDR1 is SQVTM and CDR2 is ANQGSEA. V lost 7 bases and J lost 5, with 12 bases in between. This TCR was sampled from a male donor in good health and CMV-seropositive. The sequenced material came from PBMCs. The rearrangement uses TRBV29-1 and TRBJ2-1; possible D gene TRBD2, 7 bases. The CDR3 sequence is CSAGGTHNEQFF. The CDR3 DNA reads as TGCAGCGCCGGGGGGACACACAATGAGCAGTTCTTC.